One sample yielded the 29 T cell receptor beta chains listed below, sequenced in a study of cytomegalovirus exposure and HLA in healthy donors (dated by TCRdb to the late 2010s). The library was built by means of the immunoSEQ multiplex PCR assay. TCRdb mirrors the immuneACCESS table, restricted to in-frame sequences. Some clones are absent from its copies; in checked studies, under half trace to an unresolved V gene, and the reason for the others is unknown. The sample contains fewer than 250,000 clones, roughly 80% of them found a single time. 5.5% to 6.5% of the sample comes from the top ten. Sequenced sample: PBMCs. The receptor source for this set is a woman under 30 in good health and CMV-seronegative.

This clone was seen a single time. The gene calls are TRBV5-1 and TRBJ2-7, with TRBD1 identical over 7 bases. The CDR3 is 14 amino acids. The V and J ends lost 4 bases and 4 bases, in that order; junction bases with no gene match: 8. Germline CDR1 is SGHRS and CDR2 is YFSETQ. The DNA of the CDR3 is TGCGCCAGCAGCATCGGACAGGCACCTTACGAGCAGTACTTC. Its protein is CASSIGQAPYEQYF. The variable domain in full, completed from reference TRBV5-1 and TRBJ2-7, reads KAGVTQTPRYLIKTRGQQVTLSCSPISGHRSVSWYQQTPGQGLQFLFEYFSETQRNKGNFPGRFSGRQFSNSRSEMNVSTLELGDSALYLCASSIGQAPYEQYFGPGTRLTVT.

CDR3 region: CASVGENTEAFF. CDR3 nucleotide sequence: TGTGCCAGCGTCGGGGAGAACACTGAAGCTTTCTTT. The chain recombines TRBV6-5 with TRBJ1-1; D not resolved. CDR1 is MNHEY, CDR2 SVGAGI, per germline. The CDR3 is made up of 12 amino acids. Trimming removed 8 bases from V and 1 base from J, with 8 bases in between.

A word on this clone: A read error may explain this, as a much larger clone is one base away. V gene TRBV2 combines with J gene TRBJ1-5; possible D gene TRBD1, 5 bases. V shed 3 bases and J shed 2 bases, with 8 bases lying between them. This CDR3 comprises 14 residues. Looked up from germline, CDR1 is SNHLY and CDR2 is FYNNEI. The CDR3 DNA reads TGTGCCAGCAGTGAGGAACAGGGCAATCAGCCCCAGCATTTT. Translation gives CASSEEQGNQPQHF.

This chain joins TRBV7-3 and TRBJ2-3, with a possible D match to TRBD2 (5 bases). The CDR3 consists of 14 residues. The germline V gene has CDR1 SGHTA and CDR2 FQGTGA. Trimming removed 5 bases at V and 3 bases at J, with 12 bases between. The CDR3 coding sequence is TGTGCCAGCAGCCATCGTCGGGGAACAGATACGCAGTATTTT. Protein sequence: CASSHRRGTDTQYF.

CDR3 sequence reads: CASSLTGIGELFF. For the CDR3, the DNA is TGTGCCAGCAGCCTCACGGGCATCGGGGAGCTGTTTTTT. The V gene is TRBV7-3, the J gene TRBJ2-2; no clear D gene. Trimming removed 5 bases at V and 7 bases at J, with 11 bases between. Germline loops: CDR1 SGHTA, CDR2 FQGTGA. This CDR3 region has 13 residues. Drawing the rest from reference TRBV7-3 and TRBJ2-2, the complete variable domain is GAGVSQTPSNKVTEKGKYVELRCDPISGHTALYWYRQSLGQGPEFLIYFQGTGAADDSGLPNDRFFAVRPEGSVSTLKIQRTERGDSAVYLCASSLTGIGELFFGEGSRLTVL.

This clone was observed once. The chain joins TRBV6-6 to TRBJ1-1; D may be TRBD1 (5 bases). The length of the CDR3 is 14 residues. V lost 0 bases and J lost 5, with 10 bases in between. The germline gives CDR1 MNHNY, CDR2 SVGAGI (reference sequence). CDR3 protein: CASSYSRGGTEAFF. The CDR3 DNA is TGTGCCAGCAGTTACTCGAGGGGAGGGACTGAAGCTTTCTTT.

The gene calls are TRBV18 and TRBJ2-3, with D possibly TRBD2 on 7 matching bases. The CDR3 contains 15 residues. V was pared by 3 bases and J by 8 bases, with 18 bases between. Germline loops: CDR1 KGHSH, CDR2 LQKENI. This CDR3 is CASSPGAGAGATQYF. The CDR3 region has the DNA TGTGCCAGCTCACCGGGGGCGGGAGCCGGGGCTACGCAGTATTTT.

The gene calls are TRBV6-6 and TRBJ1-1; D is possibly TRBD1 (6 bases). The CDR3 extends over 14 amino acids. In germline, CDR1 is MNHNY, CDR2 SVGAGI (reference sequence). With 4 bases removed from V and 3 bases from J, the gap between germline ends came to 12 bases. In DNA form, the CDR3 reads TGTGCCAGCAGTTCTGGGGGCGCCGACACTGAAGCTTTCTTT. Its protein product is CASSSGGADTEAFF.

This rearrangement joins TRBV29-1 to TRBJ2-1, with D possibly TRBD1 on 5 matching bases. The ends were cut back, 2 bases at V and 9 bases at J, with 11 bases in the middle. The CDR3 covers 12 residues. Germline CDR1 SQVTM, CDR2 ANQGSEA. The CDR3 sequence: CSVEHRWGEQFF. The CDR3 nucleotides read TGCAGCGTTGAACACAGGTGGGGTGAGCAGTTCTTC.

The chain employs TRBV19 and TRBJ2-7, with D unresolved. The V gene lost 2 bases and the J gene lost 3 bases, with 8 bases spanning the gap. The CDR3 loop spans 13 amino acids. Germline CDR1 LNHDA, CDR2 SQIVND (reference sequence). CDR3 in DNA: TGTGCCAGTAGTATAACCCAGTTCTACGAGCAGTACTTC. It specifies CASSITQFYEQYF.

J is TRBJ2-1 and V is TRBV7-8, with 7 bases aligning to TRBD2. J gave up 3 bases and V 5 bases, and 10 bases lay outside the gene matches. The CDR3 has 16 residues. Germline CDR1 reads SGHVS; CDR2 reads FQNEAQ. The CDR3 region is CASSLERSGIYNEQFF. CDR3 coding DNA: TGTGCCAGCAGCCTCGAGAGAAGCGGGATCTACAATGAGCAGTTCTTC.

The rearrangement links TRBV19 to TRBJ2-7; 10 bases are a match to TRBD2. CDR3 length: 15 amino acids. Germline trimming cut 5 bases from V and 4 bases from J; bases unmatched to any gene: 8. Germline V gene sequence: CDR1 LNHDA, CDR2 SQIVND (reference sequence). CDR3 loop: CASSLAGAPTYEQYF. CDR3 sequence (DNA): TGTGCCAGTAGTCTAGCGGGGGCCCCGACGTACGAGCAGTACTTC.

The CDR3 spells CASRDTGKPYQPQHF. The CDR3 region has the DNA TGTGCCAGCAGGGATACAGGGAAACCCTATCAGCCCCAGCATTTT. The rearrangement links TRBV6-1 to TRBJ1-5; D may be TRBD1 (6 bases). Trimming removed 6 bases from V and 5 bases from J, with 17 bases in between. This CDR3 spans 15 amino acids. Germline-derived CDR1 and CDR2 are MNHNS and SASEGT.

The rearrangement uses TRBV2 and TRBJ1-5; 9 positions match TRBD1. The germline CDR1 and CDR2 sequences are SNHLY and FYNNEI. Losses at the gene ends were 4 bases for V and 6 bases for J; bases not matched to a gene: 4. This CDR3 has 14 residues. CDR3 bases: TGTGCCAGCAGTGTGGGGACAGGGAGTCAGCCCCAGCATTTT. Its protein is CASSVGTGSQPQHF.

As DNA, the CDR3 is TGCGCCAGCAGCTTGGGTGAGGGGGCCACCACAGATACGCAGTATTTT. This encodes CASSLGEGATTDTQYF. This chain connects TRBV5-1 to TRBJ2-3, with TRBD1 matching over 7 bases. The germline CDR1 and CDR2 sequences are SGHRS and YFSETQ. V lost 0 bases, J lost 2 bases, and 6 bases stayed unmatched. The CDR3 extends over 16 amino acids.

This sequence joins TRBV7-2 and TRBJ1-2, with 7 bases matching TRBD1. The CDR3 length is 12 residues. Trimming cost V 5 bases and J 5 bases; bases outside gene matches: 2. From germline, CDR1 is SGHTA and CDR2 FQGNSA. The CDR3 loop is CASSRDRYGYTF. CDR3 sequence (DNA): TGTGCCAGCAGCCGGGACAGATATGGCTACACCTTC.

The chain uses TRBV5-1 and TRBJ1-1, with D maybe TRBD1 (6 bases). The CDR3 runs 15 residues. The V gene's germline CDR1 is SGHRS and CDR2 YFSETQ. The V end lost 0 bases, the J end lost 0 bases, and 9 bases lay between the germline ends. The CDR3 bases are TGCGCCAGCAGCTTGGTAAGGGGGGTGAACACTGAAGCTTTCTTT. It translates to CASSLVRGVNTEAFF.

The genes are TRBV4-1 and TRBJ1-2, with D perhaps matching TRBD1 (5 bases). Between the trimmed V and J ends, which lost 4 bases and 4 bases, there was a span of 13 bases. CDR1 is MGHRA, CDR2 YSYEKL, per germline. The CDR3 spans 14 residues. The CDR3 loop is CASSLGTGGYGYTF. In nucleotides, the CDR3 is TGCGCCAGCAGCCTTGGGACCGGAGGCTATGGCTACACCTTC.

The V and J genes are TRBV27 and TRBJ1-4; 8 bases are shared with TRBD1. The germline gives CDR1 MNHEY, CDR2 SMNVEV (reference sequence). The junction had 2 bases not matched to a gene; V was cut back by 5 bases and J by 0 bases. CDR3 length: 15 amino acids. DNA of the CDR3: TGTGCCAGCAGTCGGACAGGGACAACTAATGAAAAACTGTTTTTT. This codes for CASSRTGTTNEKLFF.

The chain employs TRBV27 and TRBJ1-2; D not resolved. CDR1 and CDR2 from the germline V gene are MNHEY and SMNVEV (reference sequence). The CDR3 covers 12 residues. The germline V and J ends were trimmed by 4 bases and 5 bases, with 8 bases remaining between them. CDR3 bases: TGTGCCAGCAGTTCCATGGTTTATGGCTACACCTTC. Translating gives CASSSMVYGYTF.

V and J are TRBV4-2 and TRBJ2-7, with no clear D. The CDR3 runs 13 residues. Per the germline V gene, CDR1 is LGHNA and CDR2 is YNFKEQ. The ends were cut back, 5 bases at V and 6 bases at J, with 14 bases in the middle. This chain's CDR3 is CASSLRLGSEQYF. The CDR3 bases are TGTGCCAGCAGCTTGCGTCTAGGGTCCGAGCAGTACTTC.

This clone was detected a few times. V is TRBV5-1 and J is TRBJ1-3; D call uncertain. Germline V gives CDR1 SGHRS, CDR2 YFSETQ. The CDR3 totals 16 residues. Trimming cost V 0 bases and J 0 bases, with 10 bases left between them. CDR3 DNA: TGCGCCAGCAGCTTGGCCGCCGCGGGCTCTGGAAACACCATATATTTT. Encoded protein: CASSLAAAGSGNTIYF.

In nucleotides, the CDR3 is TGCGCCAGCAGCTTGGAGAGGGTCTACGAGCAGTACTTC. This encodes CASSLERVYEQYF. The V and J genes are TRBV5-1 and TRBJ2-7, with a weak D call TRBD2 (5 bases). In germline, CDR1 is SGHRS, CDR2 YFSETQ. CDR3 length: 13 residues. Trimming took 0 bases from V and 3 from J, leaving 7 bases between them.

This clone came up a few times. This rearrangement joins TRBV9 to TRBJ2-2; no clear D. The germline gives CDR1 SGDLS, CDR2 YYNGEE. V was cut by 6 bases and J by 3 bases, with 9 bases left in between. The CDR3 length is 13 residues. The DNA of the CDR3 is TGTGCCAGCACTAGGGCGGACACCGGGGAGCTGTTTTTT. As protein: CASTRADTGELFF.

This clone was observed a single time. V gene TRBV5-4 combines with J gene TRBJ2-4; D gene unclear. V was shortened by 0 bases and J by 5 bases, with 0 bases between the two germline ends. Germline values: CDR1 SGHNT, CDR2 YYREEE (reference sequence). The CDR3 loop spans 11 amino acids. CDR3 in DNA: TGTGCCAGCAGCTTGGAAAACATTCAGTACTTC. Protein sequence: CASSLENIQYF.

The chain uses TRBV5-1 and TRBJ1-2, with D perhaps matching TRBD1 (5 bases). The germline gives CDR1 SGHRS, CDR2 YFSETQ. There are 15 residues in the CDR3. Trimming took 0 bases from V and 0 from J, leaving 9 bases between them. CDR3 nucleotides: TGCGCCAGCAGCTTGGAGGCAGGGCCTAACTATGGCTACACCTTC. Protein product: CASSLEAGPNYGYTF. The variable domain in full, with the rest retrieved from reference TRBV5-1 and TRBJ1-2, is KAGVTQTPRYLIKTRGQQVTLSCSPISGHRSVSWYQQTPGQGLQFLFEYFSETQRNKGNFPGRFSGRQFSNSRSEMNVSTLELGDSALYLCASSLEAGPNYGYTFGSGTRLTVV.

The gene calls are TRBV11-2 and TRBJ2-7, with D perhaps assigned TRBD1 or TRBD2 (5 bases each). This CDR3 region has 16 residues. Germline lookup yields CDR1 SGHAT and CDR2 FQNNGV. Between the trimmed V and J ends, which lost 1 base and 3 bases, there was a span of 16 bases. The CDR3 DNA reads as TGTGCCAGCAGCTTAGGCCAGGGCAGCGGCGGCTACGAGCAGTACTTC. Its translation is CASSLGQGSGGYEQYF.

This clone was seen more than once but under ten times. This chain links TRBV18 with TRBJ1-5; D is undetermined. V was trimmed by 3 bases and J by 2 bases, leaving 5 bases between them. This CDR3 contains 13 residues. CDR1 and CDR2 from the germline V gene are KGHSH and LQKENI. CDR3 in DNA: TGTGCCAGCTCACCGGAGGGCAATCAGCCCCAGCATTTT. Translating it yields CASSPEGNQPQHF.

The chain joins TRBV27 to TRBJ1-1; perhaps TRBD1 as D (5 bases). The V end lost 5 bases, the J end lost 5 bases, and 18 bases lay between the germline ends. Germline CDR1 MNHEY, CDR2 SMNVEV (reference sequence). There are 15 residues in the CDR3. The CDR3 reads CASSPRRGRFTEAFF. Here the CDR3 DNA reads TGTGCCAGCAGTCCCCGGCGGGGGAGGTTTACTGAAGCTTTCTTT.